These 11 T cell receptor beta chains share one sample of origin, sequenced in a study of cytomegalovirus exposure and HLA in healthy donors. The PCR used 60 Vbeta and 13 Jbeta primers. Here immunoSEQ multiplex PCR was the method, and the copy in TCRdb shows in-frame clones only, minus some. The sample has about 76,000 clones, around 80% seen once. What was sequenced was PBMCs. The receptors originated from a male donor in good health and CMV-seropositive.

The rearrangement links TRBV7-8 to TRBJ2-7, with D perhaps TRBD1 (5 bases). This CDR3 comprises 14 residues. Per the germline V gene, CDR1 is SGHVS and CDR2 is FQNEAQ. Trimming took off 1 base at V and 3 bases at J, with 10 bases between the two ends. The CDR3 is CASSLEAGYYEQYF. CDR3 DNA: TGTGCCAGCAGCTTAGAGGCAGGGTACTACGAGCAGTACTTC.

The V gene is TRBV5-6, the J gene TRBJ2-3; D gene uncertain. The length of the CDR3 is 13 residues. V lost 2 bases and J lost 4, with 8 bases in between. Germline CDR1 SGHDT, CDR2 YYEEEE. The CDR3 spells CASSFLIADTQYF. The CDR3 DNA follows: TGTGCCAGCAGCTTCCTTATCGCAGATACGCAGTATTTT.

V usage is TRBV27 and J usage is TRBJ1-1, with D maybe TRBD1 (5 bases). V lost 5 bases to trimming and J lost 4 bases, with 11 bases between them. Germline assignment: CDR1 MNHEY and CDR2 SMNVEV (reference sequence). The CDR3 spans 13 residues. The CDR3 spells CASSRFRATEAFF. DNA for the CDR3: TGTGCCAGCAGTAGGTTCAGGGCCACTGAAGCTTTCTTT.

V is TRBV6-6 and J is TRBJ2-7; 8 bases align to TRBD1. Germline loops: CDR1 MNHNY, CDR2 SVGAGI (reference sequence). V was pared by 5 bases and J by 0 bases, with 3 bases of the junction left unmatched. The CDR3 is made up of 14 amino acids. The DNA of the CDR3 is TGTGCCAGCAGTGCAGGACAGGGCTCCTACGAGCAGTACTTC. Translated: CASSAGQGSYEQYF.

The chain combines TRBV7-3 with TRBJ2-1; 11 bases align to TRBD2. The CDR3 runs 14 residues. With 3 bases clipped from V and 9 bases from J, the junction kept 4 bases outside the gene matches. The germline CDR1 and CDR2 sequences are SGHTA and FQGTGA. In DNA, the CDR3 is TGTGCCAGCAGCTTGACTAGCGGGGCCGGTGAGCAGTTCTTC. Translating it yields CASSLTSGAGEQFF.

V is TRBV6-4 and J is TRBJ2-3, with TRBD1 as a possible D gene (5 bases). The V end was cut by 2 bases, the J end by 4 bases, with 13 bases between. This CDR3 contains 15 residues. From germline, CDR1 is MRHNA and CDR2 SNTAGT. The CDR3 coding sequence is TGTGCCAGCAGTGACGTCGAGACAGACGCAGATACGCAGTATTTT. This translates into CASSDVETDADTQYF.

The gene calls are TRBV18 and TRBJ1-5; TRBD1 matches 10 bases. From germline, CDR1 is KGHSH and CDR2 LQKENI. The CDR3 consists of 17 residues. V was clipped by 3 bases and J by 0 bases; unmatched bases: 5. CDR3 sequence: CASSPGQGTYSNQPQHF. The DNA of the CDR3 is TGTGCCAGCTCACCGGGACAGGGGACGTATAGCAATCAGCCCCAGCATTTT.

The rearrangement links TRBV28 to TRBJ2-7; TRBD2 matches at 9 bases. The germline V gene encodes CDR1 MDHEN and CDR2 SYDVKM. This CDR3 contains 15 residues. V lost 6 bases to trimming and J lost 4 bases; unmatched junction nucleotides: 10. CDR3 sequence reads: CASRTRSSGKYEQYF. CDR3 nucleotide sequence: TGTGCCAGCAGGACCCGGTCTAGCGGGAAGTACGAGCAGTACTTC.

On this clone: One end of the junction varies from germline; a read error may be responsible. The gene calls are TRBV7-3 and TRBJ1-2, with 9 bases lining up with TRBD1. The CDR3 is 13 amino acids. CDR1 is SGHTA and CDR2 is FQGTGA in the germline V gene. The CDR3 is CASSPIPGQGIHF. The CDR3 DNA follows: TGTGCCAGCAGCCCGATCCCGGGACAGGGTATTCACTTC.

The chain combines TRBV18 with TRBJ1-1, with TRBD1 matching over 9 bases. Germline V CDR1 and CDR2: KGHSH, LQKENI. V dropped 7 bases and J dropped 1; count of bases not matched to a gene: 4. The CDR3 sequence is 14 residues long. In DNA form, the CDR3 reads TGTGCCAGCTACACGGGACAGGGGAACACTGAAGCTTTCTTT. Translating gives CASYTGQGNTEAFF.

Only a few counts were recorded for this clone. The chain joins TRBV7-2 to TRBJ2-3, with 7 bases matching TRBD2. Trimming cost V 5 bases and J 2 bases; bases outside gene matches: 10. The CDR3 runs 16 residues. CDR1 is SGHTA and CDR2 is FQGNSA in the germline V gene. This CDR3 is CASSAKSGANTDTQYF. As DNA, the CDR3 is TGTGCCAGCAGCGCGAAGAGCGGGGCAAACACAGATACGCAGTATTTT.